These 3 T cell receptor beta chains were all obtained from the same sample, sequenced in a study of a mutant IDH1 vaccine in newly diagnosed glioma (dated by TCRdb to the early 2020s). Library creation used the immunoSEQ multiplex PCR assay. TCRdb obtained this table from immuneACCESS and retained in-frame rearrangements with V and J assigned. These tables miss some clones; where compared with another copy, unresolved V genes account for less than half of the shortfall, and the remainder is unexplained. This sample is represented by tens of thousands of clones; about 79% of them were singletons. The ten largest clones represent 10% to 15% of the sample. Antigens of these TCRs are unknown. In light of the paper, this sample's time point label describes: week 35, safety follow-up. Each vaccine dose, consisting of 300 ug of a 20-mer mutant IDH1 peptide in Montanide, was administered subcutaneously with topical imiquimod.

This specimen was PBMCs, taken from a glioma patient whose treatment included an IDH1 peptide vaccine. All receptors come from a man in his forties or fifties with glioma.

The rearrangement joins TRBV6-1 to TRBJ2-1; tentative D call: TRBD2 (5 bases). This CDR3 contains 15 residues. In germline, CDR1 is MNHNS, CDR2 SASEGT. Between the trimmed V and J ends, which lost 6 bases and 8 bases, there was a span of 20 bases. The CDR3 DNA reads as TGTGCCAGCAGCTACCTACTAGAAGTTTATGATGAGCAGTTCTTC. It translates to CASSYLLEVYDEQFF.

The rearrangement uses TRBV19 and TRBJ2-2, with TRBD2 matching 13 bases. The V segment lost 6 bases and the J segment 8 bases; nucleotides outside the gene matches: 12. The CDR3 is 17 amino acids. Germline assignment: CDR1 LNHDA and CDR2 SQIVND (reference sequence). The CDR3 reads CASRPLEGLAGRGELFF. DNA for the CDR3: TGTGCCAGTAGGCCCCTTGAGGGACTAGCGGGAAGGGGGGAGCTGTTTTTT.

The rearrangement uses TRBV7-7 and TRBJ2-2; D ambiguous. Germline V CDR1 and CDR2: SSHAT, FNYEAQ (reference sequence). Trimming removed 2 bases at V and 0 bases at J, with 7 bases between. There are 15 residues in the CDR3. CDR3 nucleotide sequence: TGTGCCAGCAGCTTAACTCGGTCGAACACCGGGGAGCTGTTTTTT. Its protein product is CASSLTRSNTGELFF.